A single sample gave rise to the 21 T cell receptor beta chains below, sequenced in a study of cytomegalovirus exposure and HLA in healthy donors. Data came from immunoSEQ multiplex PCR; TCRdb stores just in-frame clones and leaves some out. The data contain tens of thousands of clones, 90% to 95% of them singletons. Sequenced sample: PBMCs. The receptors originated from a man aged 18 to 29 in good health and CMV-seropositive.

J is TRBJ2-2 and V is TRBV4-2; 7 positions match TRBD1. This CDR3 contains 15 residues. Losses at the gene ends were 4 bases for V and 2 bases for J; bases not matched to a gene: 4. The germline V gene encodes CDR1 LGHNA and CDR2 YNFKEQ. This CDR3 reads CASSPGTVNTGELFF. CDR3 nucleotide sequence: TGTGCCAGCAGCCCCGGGACAGTCAACACCGGGGAGCTGTTTTTT.

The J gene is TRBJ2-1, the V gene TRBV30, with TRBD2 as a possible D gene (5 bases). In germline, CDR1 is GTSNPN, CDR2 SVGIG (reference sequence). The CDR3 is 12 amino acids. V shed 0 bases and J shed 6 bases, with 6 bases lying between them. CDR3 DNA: TGTGCCTGGAGTGTAGGGAGCAATGAGCAGTTCTTC. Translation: CAWSVGSNEQFF.

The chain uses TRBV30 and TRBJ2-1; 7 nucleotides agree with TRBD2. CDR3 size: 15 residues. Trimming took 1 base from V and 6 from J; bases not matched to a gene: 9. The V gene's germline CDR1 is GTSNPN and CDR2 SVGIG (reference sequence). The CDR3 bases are TGTGCCTGGAGTGCAATCCGGGACTATGGCAATGAGCAGTTCTTC. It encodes CAWSAIRDYGNEQFF.

DNA for the CDR3: TGTGCCAGCAGCTTAGCGTGGCAAGCCAAAAACATTCAGTACTTC. Its translation: CASSLAWQAKNIQYF. This chain uses TRBV7-2 with TRBJ2-4; no reliable D call. Trimming shortened V by 0 bases and J by 0 bases, and 6 bases separated the two germline ends. The CDR3 sequence is 15 residues long. CDR1 is SGHTA, CDR2 FQGNSA, per germline.

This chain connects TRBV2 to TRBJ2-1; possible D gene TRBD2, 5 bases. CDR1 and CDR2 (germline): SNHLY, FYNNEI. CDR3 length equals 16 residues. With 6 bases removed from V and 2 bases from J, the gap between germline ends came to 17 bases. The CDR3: CASSLLPEGPYNEQFF. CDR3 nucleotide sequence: TGTGCCAGCAGCCTGTTGCCCGAGGGCCCCTACAATGAGCAGTTCTTC.

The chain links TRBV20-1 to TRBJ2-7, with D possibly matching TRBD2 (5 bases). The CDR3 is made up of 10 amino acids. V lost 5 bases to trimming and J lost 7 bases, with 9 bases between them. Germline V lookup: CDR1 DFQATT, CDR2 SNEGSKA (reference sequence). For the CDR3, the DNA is TGCAGTGCTTTTGGAGGTGAGCAGTACTTC. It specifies CSAFGGEQYF.

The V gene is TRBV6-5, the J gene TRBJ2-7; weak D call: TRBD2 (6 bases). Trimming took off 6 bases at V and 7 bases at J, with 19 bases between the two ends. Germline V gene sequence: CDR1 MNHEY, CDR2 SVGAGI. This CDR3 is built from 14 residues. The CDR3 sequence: CASSPLGPGREQYF. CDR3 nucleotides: TGTGCCAGCAGCCCGCTGGGGCCAGGGAGGGAGCAGTACTTC.

The CDR3 spells CASSQDEDANTEAFF. Written as DNA, the CDR3 is TGTGCCAGCAGCCAAGATGAGGATGCGAACACTGAAGCTTTCTTT. The V and J genes are TRBV4-2 and TRBJ1-1; D call uncertain. This CDR3 has 15 residues. V was cut by 0 bases and J by 1 base, with 9 bases left in between. The germline V gene has CDR1 LGHNA and CDR2 YNFKEQ.

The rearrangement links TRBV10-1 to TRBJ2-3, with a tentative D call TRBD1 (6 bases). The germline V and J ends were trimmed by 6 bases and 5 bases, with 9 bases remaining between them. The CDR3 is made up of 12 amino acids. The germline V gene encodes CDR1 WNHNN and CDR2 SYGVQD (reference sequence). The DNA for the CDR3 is TGCGCCAGCAGCCGGGACAAAGATACGCAGTATTTT. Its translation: CASSRDKDTQYF.

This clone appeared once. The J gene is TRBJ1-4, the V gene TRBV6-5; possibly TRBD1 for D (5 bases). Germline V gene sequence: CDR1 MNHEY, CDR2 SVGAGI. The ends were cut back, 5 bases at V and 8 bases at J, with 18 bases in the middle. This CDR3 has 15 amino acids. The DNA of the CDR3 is TGTGCCAGCAGTCAGGATTTCGCCCCAGGGGAAAAACTGTTTTTT. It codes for CASSQDFAPGEKLFF.

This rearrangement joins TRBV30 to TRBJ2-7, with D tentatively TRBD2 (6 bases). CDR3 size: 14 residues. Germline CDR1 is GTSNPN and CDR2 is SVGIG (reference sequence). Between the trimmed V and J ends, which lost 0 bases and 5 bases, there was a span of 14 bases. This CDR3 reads CAWSVRGRRNEQYF. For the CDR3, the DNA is TGTGCCTGGAGTGTACGGGGGAGACGAAACGAGCAGTACTTC.

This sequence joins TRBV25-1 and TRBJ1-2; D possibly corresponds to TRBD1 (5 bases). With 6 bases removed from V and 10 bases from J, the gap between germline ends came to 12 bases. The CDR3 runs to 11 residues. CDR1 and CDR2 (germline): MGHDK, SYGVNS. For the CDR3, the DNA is TGTGCCAGCAGCGACGGGGGAGCCTACACCTTC. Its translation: CASSDGGAYTF.

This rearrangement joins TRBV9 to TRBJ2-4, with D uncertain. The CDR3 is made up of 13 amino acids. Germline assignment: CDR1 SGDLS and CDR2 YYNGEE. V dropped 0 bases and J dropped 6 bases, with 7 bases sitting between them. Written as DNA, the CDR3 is TGTGCCAGCAGCGTAGGCGAGAGAAACATTCAGTACTTC. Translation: CASSVGERNIQYF.

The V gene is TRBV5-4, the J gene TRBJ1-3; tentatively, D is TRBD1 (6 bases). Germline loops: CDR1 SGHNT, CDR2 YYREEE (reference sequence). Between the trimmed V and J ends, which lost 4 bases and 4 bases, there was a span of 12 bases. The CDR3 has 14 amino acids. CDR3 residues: CASSRDTIGNTIYF. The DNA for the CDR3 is TGTGCCAGCAGCCGGGACACAATAGGAAACACCATATATTTT.

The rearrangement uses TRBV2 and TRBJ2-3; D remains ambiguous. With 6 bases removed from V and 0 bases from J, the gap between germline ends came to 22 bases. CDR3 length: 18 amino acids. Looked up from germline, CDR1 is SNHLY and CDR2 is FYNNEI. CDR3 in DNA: TGTGCCAGCAGGGTCAGCGCGGTGAGAACGGATAGCACAGATACGCAGTATTTT. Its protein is CASRVSAVRTDSTDTQYF. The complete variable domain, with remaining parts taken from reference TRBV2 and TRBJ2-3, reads EPEVTQTPSHQVTQMGQEVILRCVPISNHLYFYWYRQILGQKVEFLVSFYNNEISEKSEIFDDQFSVERPDGSNFTLKIRSTKLEDSAMYFCASRVSAVRTDSTDTQYFGPGTRLTVL.

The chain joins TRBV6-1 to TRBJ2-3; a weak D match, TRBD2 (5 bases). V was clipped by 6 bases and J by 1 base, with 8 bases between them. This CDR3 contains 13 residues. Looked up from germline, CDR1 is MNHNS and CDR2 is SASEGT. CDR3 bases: TGTGCCAGCAGAGCGGAAGGCACAGATACGCAGTATTTT. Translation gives CASRAEGTDTQYF.

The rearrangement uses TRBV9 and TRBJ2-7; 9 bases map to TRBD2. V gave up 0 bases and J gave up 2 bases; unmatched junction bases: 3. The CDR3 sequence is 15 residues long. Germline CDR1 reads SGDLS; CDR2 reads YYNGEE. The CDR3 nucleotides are TGTGCCAGCAGCGTAGGGACTAGCGCTACCTACGAGCAGTACTTC. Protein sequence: CASSVGTSATYEQYF.

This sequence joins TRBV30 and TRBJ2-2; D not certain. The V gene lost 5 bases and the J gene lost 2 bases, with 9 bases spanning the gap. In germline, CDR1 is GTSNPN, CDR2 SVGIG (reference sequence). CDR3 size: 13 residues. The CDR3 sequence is CAWGALNTGELFF. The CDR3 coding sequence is TGTGCCTGGGGAGCTCTCAACACCGGGGAGCTGTTTTTT.

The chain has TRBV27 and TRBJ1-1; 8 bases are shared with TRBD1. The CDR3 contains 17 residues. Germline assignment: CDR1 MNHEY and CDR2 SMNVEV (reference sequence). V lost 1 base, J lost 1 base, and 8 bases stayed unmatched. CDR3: CASSLLSGGGRNTEAFF. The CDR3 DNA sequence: TGTGCCAGCAGTTTATTATCAGGGGGCGGTAGGAACACTGAAGCTTTCTTT.

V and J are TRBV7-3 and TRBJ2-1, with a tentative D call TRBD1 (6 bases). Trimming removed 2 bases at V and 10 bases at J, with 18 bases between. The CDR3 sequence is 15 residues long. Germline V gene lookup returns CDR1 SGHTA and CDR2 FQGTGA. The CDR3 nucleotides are TGTGCCAGCAGCTTACTAGTTGGGCCTGGGGGCGAGCAGTTCTTC. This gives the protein CASSLLVGPGGEQFF.

CDR3 in amino acids: CASSLAGNSGNTIYF. DNA for the CDR3: TGCGCCAGCAGCTTGGCAGGGAACTCTGGAAACACCATATATTTT. This sequence joins TRBV5-1 and TRBJ1-3, with D maybe TRBD1 (5 bases). This CDR3 is built from 15 residues. The germline CDR1 and CDR2 sequences are SGHRS and YFSETQ. The V end lost 0 bases, the J end lost 0 bases, and 7 bases lay between the germline ends.